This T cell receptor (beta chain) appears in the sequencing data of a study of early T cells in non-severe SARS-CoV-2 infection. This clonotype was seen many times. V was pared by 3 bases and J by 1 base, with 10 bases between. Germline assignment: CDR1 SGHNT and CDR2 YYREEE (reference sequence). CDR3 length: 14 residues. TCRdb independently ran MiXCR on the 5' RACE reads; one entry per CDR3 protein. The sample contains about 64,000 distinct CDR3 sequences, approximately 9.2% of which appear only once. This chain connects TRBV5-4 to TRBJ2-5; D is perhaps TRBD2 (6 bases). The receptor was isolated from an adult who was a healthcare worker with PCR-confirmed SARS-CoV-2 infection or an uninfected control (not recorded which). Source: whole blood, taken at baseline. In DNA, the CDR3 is TGTGCCAGCAGCTGGACTACTACCCAAGAGACCCAGTACTTC. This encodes CASSWTTTQETQYF.